This paragraph reports one T cell receptor beta chain. A few counts support this clone. The antigen it recognizes is unknown. The sample holds no much larger clone one base away, and base qualities are not on file. Counted from cysteine to phenylalanine, this CDR3 has 17 amino acids. Of all the DNA, just the CDR3 is kept, 51 bases in frame from base 1. Trimming costs V 4 bases and J 3 bases, and their ends lie 17 bases apart. The germline V gene gives CDR1 as KGHDR and CDR2 as SFDVKD. The data belong to a study of blood T cell repertoires in COVID-19 (dated by TCRdb to 2019 to 2021). At the level of the whole study: The collaborator samples originated in the United States, Italy and Spain and spanned the acute and convalescent phases of COVID-19. The repertoires were released in a freely available public database intended as a resource for research on the immune response to SARS-CoV-2. Deeply sampled blood TCRbeta repertoires from subjects exposed to, actively infected with, or recovered from COVID-19 were included in the dataset. The prospective study material was composed of cDNA or gDNA derived from T cells, B-cell-depleted T cells, or PBMCs. Samples were obtained from the ongoing ImmuneRACE study (first 160 participants) and from 950 to 1,500 subjects provided by 6 global collaborators. Where available, HLA class I and class II types were obtained from metadata supplied by the sample provider rather than from assay-based typing. Nearly every sample came with metadata listing a de-identified subject ID, COVID-19 status, age in years and sex.

In the prospective study, participants were roughly 18 to 100 years old, resided in fewer than 25 geographic areas of the United States, and were enrolled through a virtual design. In the prospective study, participants were assigned to cohorts based on the clinical history participants reported in a screening survey and a study questionnaire. Exposed participants were defined as having been in contact with someone with a PCR-confirmed or clinician-diagnosed COVID-19 case within 2 weeks of study entry. In the prospective study, whole blood, serum and a nasopharyngeal or oropharyngeal swab were collected from each participant by mobile phlebotomists. Over a roughly 2-month period, participants in the prospective study had the option of providing additional blood draws and questionnaires. Before DNA extraction, prospective study blood samples were shipped either frozen or at room temperature. Summary of the overall study and its limitations: How much clinical and demographic metadata was included differed by source and by participant, and the metadata was provided uncurated.

TCRbeta CDR3 regions were amplified from genomic DNA by means of the immunoSEQ Assay, a bias-controlled multiplex PCR. The published analysis was carried out like this. The number of nucleated cells in each sample was estimated by amplification of reference gene primers within the assay. Sequence reads were collapsed and filtered to measure the absolute abundance of every unique TCRbeta CDR3 rearrangement. For each sample, productive Simpson clonality was calculated by taking the square root of Simpson's diversity index across productive rearrangements. The clones in this table, taken by TCRdb from immuneACCESS, are in-frame only. Not every clone is retained; where verified, under half of the shortfall comes from an unresolved V gene, and the cause of the rest is unknown. That table supplies the V and J calls and clone size; D and trimming were determined from the DNA. The sample has 300,000 to 350,000 clones on record, 88% of them singletons. The leading ten clones occupy 0.95% to 1.1% of the sample.

The chain employs TRBV24-1 and TRBJ1-4, with no D gene named confidently. The receptor was derived from a woman aged 30 to 39 who had been exposed to COVID-19. Sequenced: PBMCs or T cells enriched from blood (not recorded which). The CDR3: CATSDRRHGKPNEKLFF. The base sequence is TGTGCCACCAGTGACCGCAGACACGGCAAACCTAATGAAAAACTGTTTTTT.